The subject of this entry is one TCR beta chain. Its specificity is not known. The data derive from a study of identical twins. Study-wide results and limits: Monozygotic twin pairs showed more out-of-frame TCR alpha sharing than models estimated. Its conclusions, products of cross-sectional statistical analysis, did not come from following the same donors.

TCRdb fed the 5' RACE reads into MiXCR, producing one record per CDR3 protein. The sample yields hundreds of thousands of distinct CDR3 sequences, around 7.5% seen once. From germline, CDR1 is LGHNA and CDR2 YNFKEQ. The ends were cut back, 5 bases at V and 6 bases at J, with 16 bases in the middle. The CDR3 totals 15 residues. Separately, the same data were catalogued under a study of yellow fever vaccine responses in identical twins.

This TCR derives from a woman aged 18-29 years in good health. The chain employs TRBV4-2 and TRBJ2-2; either TRBD1 or TRBD2 may fit D (5 bases each). Sequenced sample: PBMCs. CDR3 in DNA: TGTGCCAGCAGCGAACAGGCGGGTGGACCCGGGGAGCTGTTTTTT. Amino acids: CASSEQAGGPGELFF.